Listed here is a single TCR beta chain. The clone's antigen remains unknown. No base quality information exists; no much larger clone differs at one position. The time point label corresponds to: about 28 days (+/-7) after the second vaccine dose. AZD1222 recipients with second doses at about 4 weeks or about 12 weeks were pooled, because spike-specific TCR depth and breadth did not differ between schedules. Samples from vaccinated people were obtained from the UK trials COV001 and COV002, which included a single-blind randomized controlled phase 2/3 trial of AZD1222 (ChAdOx1 nCoV-19) in healthy adults. For TCRbeta chain sequencing, PBMC samples from trial participants were taken at day 0 and at day 28 after the second dose. The data derive from a study of T cell responses to AZD1222 COVID-19 vaccine (dated by TCRdb to 2020 to 2022). With respect to the entire study: A total of 230 to 250 trial participants underwent TCR sequencing, of whom 207 had received two doses of AZD1222 and around 26 had received two doses of the MenACWY control vaccine. Trial participants were enrolled into age subgroups of 18-55, 56-69 and 70-plus years, which contained roughly 140, 27 and 60 TCR-sequenced participants, respectively.

From cysteine to phenylalanine, the CDR3 is 16 amino acids long. Only the CDR3 portion is preserved as DNA: 48 bases, with reading frame beginning at the first base. CDR1 and CDR2 are read off the germline V gene (reference sequence) as LNHDA and SQIVND. The V and J ends are trimmed by 3 bases and 5 bases, leaving 16 bases between them. Overall study outcomes, separate from this receptor: Epitopes outside the regions mutated in the B.1.351 and B.1.1.7 variants were reportedly recognized by nearly half of the unique spike-specific TCRs. Conclusions about previously exposed vaccinees are limited because only six or seven AZD1222 recipients were SARS-CoV-2 seropositive at baseline. The 56-69-year group was small, and its depth increase did not reach significance, likely because of low power. Participants were mostly white British, with more females than males. The authors suggested clonal diversity may have been underestimated. Because no day 14 peak-response samples were available, the repertoires could be characterized only after the peak T cell response. Spike-specific TCR breadth and depth rose significantly after two AZD1222 doses compared with day 0 and with MenACWY recipients. The vaccine-associated CD4 TCRs covered the entire spike protein, and the dominant responses fell in regions 160-218 and 743-854.

The CDR3 regions of human TCRbeta chains were subjected to immunosequencing. As for the authors' bioinformatics: TCRs in the repertoires were compared against a reference library of SARS-CoV-2-specific TCRs that had been generated with the MIRA antigen-specificity platform. Breadth meant the fraction of unique TCRs that were SARS-CoV-2-associated, whereas depth meant the fraction of total T cells that were SARS-CoV-2-associated. Using the MIRA data, each spike-specific TCR was assigned both to the spike region to which the TCR was reactive and to a CD4 or CD8 class. Log10-transformed breadth and depth values were compared by one-way ANOVA with Sidak's multiple comparisons tests. The immuneACCESS repertoire file appears here via TCRdb, limited to in-frame rearrangements. These files lack a portion of the clones; in checked studies, under half of the deficit traces to unresolved V genes, and the cause of the others is not known. For V, J and clone size, that table is used; D and trimming come from the DNA. The sample table records under 150,000 clones; approximately 92% of these occur just once. Around 1.1% of the sample is taken by the ten largest.

This receptor was taken from an adult who received the AZD1222 COVID-19 vaccine. The chain links TRBV19 with TRBJ2-2; no confident D gene assignment can be made. Sample: peripheral blood, taken 28 days after the second AZD1222 dose. The CDR3 protein: CASSISDTRRTGELFF. The nucleotides are TGTGCCAGTAGTATTTCGGATACACGACGGACCGGGGAGCTGTTTTTT.